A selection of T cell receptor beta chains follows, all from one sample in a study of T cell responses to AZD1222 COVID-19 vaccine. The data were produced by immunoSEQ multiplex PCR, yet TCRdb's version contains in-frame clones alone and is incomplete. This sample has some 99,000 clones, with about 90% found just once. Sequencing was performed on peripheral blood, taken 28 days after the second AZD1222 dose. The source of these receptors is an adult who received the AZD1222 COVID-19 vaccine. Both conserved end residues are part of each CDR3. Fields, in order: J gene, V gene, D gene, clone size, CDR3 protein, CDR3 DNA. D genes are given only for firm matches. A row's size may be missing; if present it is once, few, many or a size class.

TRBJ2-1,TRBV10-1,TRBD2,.,CASSDRSGTAYNEQFF,TGCGCCAGCAGTGACCGGAGCGGGACCGCCTACAATGAGCAGTTCTTC
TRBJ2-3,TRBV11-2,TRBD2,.,CASSRGLAGVTDTQYF,TGTGCCAGCAGCCGCGGACTAGCGGGAGTCACAGATACGCAGTATTTT
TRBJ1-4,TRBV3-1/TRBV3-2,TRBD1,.,CASSQGDRTDEKLFF,TGTGCCAGCAGCCAAGGGGACAGAACTGATGAAAAACTGTTTTTT
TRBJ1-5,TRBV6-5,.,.,CASSSQGKGLPQHF,TGTGCCAGCAGTTCCCAGGGAAAGGGTCTTCCCCAGCATTTT
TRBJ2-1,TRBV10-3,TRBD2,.,CAIKGGLALRELSYNEQFF,TGTGCCATCAAGGGCGGACTAGCGCTTCGAGAACTGTCCTACAATGAGCAGTTCTTC
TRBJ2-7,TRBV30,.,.,CAWSVPGYEQYF,TGTGCCTGGAGTGTCCCTGGTTACGAGCAGTACTTC
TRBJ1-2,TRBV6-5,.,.,CASYNYGYTF,TGTGCCAGCTACAACTATGGCTACACCTTC
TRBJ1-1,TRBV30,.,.,CAWSEGQHEAFF,TGTGCCTGGAGCGAAGGACAGCATGAAGCTTTCTTT
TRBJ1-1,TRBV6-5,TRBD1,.,CASRNAGGTEAFF,TGTGCCAGCAGAAATGCAGGGGGCACTGAAGCTTTCTTT
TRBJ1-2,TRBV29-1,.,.,CSVEGVRDSTGHGYTF,TGCAGCGTCGAGGGAGTCCGGGACTCCACGGGGCATGGCTACACCTTC
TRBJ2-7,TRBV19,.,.,CASSIEGTPYEQYF,TGTGCCAGTAGTATTGAAGGGACCCCCTACGAGCAGTACTTC
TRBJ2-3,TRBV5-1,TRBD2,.,CASSGLAGGPDTQYF,TGCGCCAGCAGCGGACTAGCGGGAGGGCCAGATACGCAGTATTTT
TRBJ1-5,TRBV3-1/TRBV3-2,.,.,CASTTGSNQPQHF,TGTGCCAGCACCACAGGTAGCAATCAGCCCCAGCATTTT
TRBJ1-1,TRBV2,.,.,CASSFPDSTMNTEAFF,TGTGCCAGCAGTTTCCCGGACAGCACCATGAACACTGAAGCTTTCTTT
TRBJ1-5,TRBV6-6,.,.,CASSTDGNQPQHF,TGTGCCAGCAGTACGGACGGCAATCAGCCCCAGCATTTT
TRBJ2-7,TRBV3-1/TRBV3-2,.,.,CASSPRTEIYEQYF,TGTGCCAGCAGCCCCAGGACAGAAATCTACGAGCAGTACTTC
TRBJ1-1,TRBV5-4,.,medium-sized,CASSDSVNTEAFF,TGTGCCAGCTCGGACAGCGTGAACACTGAAGCTTTCTTT
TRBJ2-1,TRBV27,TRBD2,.,CASSSDGTSGRSYNEQFF,TGTGCCAGCAGTAGTGACGGGACTAGCGGGAGATCCTACAATGAGCAGTTCTTC
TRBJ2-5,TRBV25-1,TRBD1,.,CASRRTGGGETQYF,TGTGCCAGCAGAAGGACAGGGGGCGGTGAGACCCAGTACTTC
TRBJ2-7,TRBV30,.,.,CAWSVLGDEQYF,TGTGCCTGGAGTGTTTTAGGGGACGAGCAGTACTTC
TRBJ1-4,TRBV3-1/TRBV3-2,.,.,CASSQQGGEKLFF,TGTGCCAGCAGCCAACAGGGTGGGGAAAAACTGTTTTTT
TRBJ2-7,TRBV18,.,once,CASSPRTGEQYF,TGTGCCAGCTCACCTAGGACGGGCGAGCAGTACTTC
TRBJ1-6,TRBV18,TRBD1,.,CASSPAGTGGYNSPLHF,TGTGCCAGCTCACCAGCCGGAACAGGGGGCTATAATTCACCCCTCCACTTT
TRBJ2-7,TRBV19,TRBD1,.,CASSPGTGAYEQYF,TGTGCCAGTAGCCCCGGGACAGGGGCCTACGAGCAGTACTTC
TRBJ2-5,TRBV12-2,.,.,CASRPKATRKQETQYF,TGTGCAAGTCGCCCCAAGGCGACTCGGAAACAAGAGACCCAGTACTTC
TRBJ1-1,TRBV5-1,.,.,CASSLAAGREAFF,TGCGCCAGCAGCTTGGCGGCAGGGCGTGAAGCTTTCTTT
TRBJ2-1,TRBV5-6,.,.,CASSTQVPTYNEQFF,TGTGCCAGCAGCACCCAAGTGCCTACCTACAATGAGCAGTTCTTC
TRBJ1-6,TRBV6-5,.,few,CASSYSGNSPLHF,TGTGCCAGCAGTTACAGCGGAAATTCACCCCTCCACTTT
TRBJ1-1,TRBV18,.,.,CASSQDEGWGTEAFF,TGTGCCAGCTCTCAAGATGAGGGGTGGGGCACTGAAGCTTTCTTT
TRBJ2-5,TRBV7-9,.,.,CASSLPQGVAETQYF,TGTGCCAGCAGCCTACCACAGGGTGTAGCAGAGACCCAGTACTTC
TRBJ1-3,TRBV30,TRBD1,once,CAFVRRDSSRNTIYF,TGTGCCTTCGTAAGGCGGGACAGCTCACGAAACACCATATATTTT
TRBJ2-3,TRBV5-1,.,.,CASTKEGGPSTDTQYF,TGCGCCAGTACCAAAGAGGGAGGTCCTAGCACAGATACGCAGTATTTT
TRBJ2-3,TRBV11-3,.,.,CASSLGDTQYF,TGTGCCAGCAGCTTAGGTGATACGCAGTATTTT
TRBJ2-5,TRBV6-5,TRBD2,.,CASRIAGSGETQYF,TGTGCCAGCCGGATAGCGGGATCGGGGGAGACCCAGTACTTC
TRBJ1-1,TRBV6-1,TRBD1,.,CASSEQGALNTEAFF,TGTGCCAGCAGTGAACAGGGGGCCCTCAACACTGAAGCTTTCTTT
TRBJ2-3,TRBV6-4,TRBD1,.,CASSDLRKTGEPSTDTQYF,TGTGCCAGCAGTGACCTACGGAAAACAGGGGAGCCAAGCACAGATACGCAGTATTTT
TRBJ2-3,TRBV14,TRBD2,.,CASSRILAATDTQYF,TGTGCCAGCAGCCGCATTCTAGCGGCCACAGATACGCAGTATTTT
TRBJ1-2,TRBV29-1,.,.,CSVEFPRGTKWWQYYGYTF,TGCAGCGTTGAATTTCCTCGGGGGACAAAGTGGTGGCAATACTATGGCTACACCTTC
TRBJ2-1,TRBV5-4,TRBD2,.,CACGMGGSLEQFF,TGTGCCTGCGGGATGGGCGGGAGCCTCGAGCAGTTCTTC
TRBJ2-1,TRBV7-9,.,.,CASSLAIYNEQFF,TGTGCCAGCAGCTTAGCCATATACAATGAGCAGTTCTTC
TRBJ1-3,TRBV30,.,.,CAGGGPTSGNTIYF,TGTGCCGGGGGGGGGCCGACCTCTGGAAACACCATATATTTT
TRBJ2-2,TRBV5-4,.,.,CASSLERTGELFF,TGTGCCAGCAGCTTGGAGCGAACCGGGGAGCTGTTTTTT